This note documents a single T cell receptor beta chain sequence. The data stem from a study of blood T cells in healthy people across ages. V was cut by 5 bases and J by 4 bases, with 15 bases left in between. CDR3 length: 14 residues. Per the germline V gene, CDR1 is SEHNR and CDR2 is FQNEAQ (reference sequence). A J-beta primer mix and a sample-barcoded 5' primer were used in a second PCR of roughly 7 to 12 cycles. TCRdb fed the 5' RACE reads into MiXCR, producing one record per CDR3 protein. The sample records approximately 800,000 distinct CDR3 sequences, about 53% being singletons. Extractions gave at least 6 micrograms of total RNA per sample.

This TCR came from a man older than 75 in good health. This chain joins TRBV7-9 and TRBJ2-7, with D possibly being TRBD2 (6 bases). The sample was blood. In DNA, the CDR3 is TGTGCCAGCAGCGAAGGACGGCGGGGTTACGAGCAGTACTTC. It is translated as CASSEGRRGYEQYF.